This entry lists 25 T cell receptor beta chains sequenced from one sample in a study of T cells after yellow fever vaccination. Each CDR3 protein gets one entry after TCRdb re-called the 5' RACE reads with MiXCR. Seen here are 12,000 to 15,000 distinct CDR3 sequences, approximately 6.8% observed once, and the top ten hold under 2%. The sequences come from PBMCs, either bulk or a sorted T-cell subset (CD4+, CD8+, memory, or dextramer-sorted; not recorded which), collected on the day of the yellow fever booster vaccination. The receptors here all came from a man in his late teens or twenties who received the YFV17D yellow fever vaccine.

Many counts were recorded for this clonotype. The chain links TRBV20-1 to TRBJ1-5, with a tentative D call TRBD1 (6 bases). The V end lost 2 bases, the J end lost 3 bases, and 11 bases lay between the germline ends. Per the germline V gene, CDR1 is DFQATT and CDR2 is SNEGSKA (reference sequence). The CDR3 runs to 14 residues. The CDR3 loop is CSARRGGNNQPQHF. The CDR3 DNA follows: TGCAGTGCTAGAAGGGGGGGGAACAATCAGCCCCAGCATTTT.

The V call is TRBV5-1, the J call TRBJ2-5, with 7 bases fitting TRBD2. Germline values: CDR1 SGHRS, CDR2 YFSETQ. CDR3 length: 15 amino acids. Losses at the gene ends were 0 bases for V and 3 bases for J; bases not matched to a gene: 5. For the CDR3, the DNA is TGCGCCAGCAGCTTGGAGGGTCTAGCGGAAGAGACCCAGTACTTC. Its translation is CASSLEGLAEETQYF. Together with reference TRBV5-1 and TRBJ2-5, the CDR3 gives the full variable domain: KAGVTQTPRYLIKTRGQQVTLSCSPISGHRSVSWYQQTPGQGLQFLFEYFSETQRNKGNFPGRFSGRQFSNSRSEMNVSTLELGDSALYLCASSLEGLAEETQYFGPGTRLLVL.

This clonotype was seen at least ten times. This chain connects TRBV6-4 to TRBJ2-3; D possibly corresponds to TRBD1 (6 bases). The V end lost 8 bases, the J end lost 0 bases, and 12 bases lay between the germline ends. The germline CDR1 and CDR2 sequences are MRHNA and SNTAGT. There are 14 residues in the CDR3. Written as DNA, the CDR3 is TGTGCCAGCGCGACAGGATTTAGCACAGATACGCAGTATTTT. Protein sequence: CASATGFSTDTQYF.

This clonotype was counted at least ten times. The CDR3 spells CASSSQGGAGNTIYF. In DNA form, the CDR3 reads TGTGCCAGCAGCTCCCAAGGGGGGGCTGGAAACACCATATATTTT. J is TRBJ1-3 and V is TRBV7-2; D might be TRBD1 (6 bases). The length of the CDR3 is 15 residues. Trimming stripped 4 bases from V and 2 bases from J, with 12 bases between. The germline V gene encodes CDR1 SGHTA and CDR2 FQGNSA.

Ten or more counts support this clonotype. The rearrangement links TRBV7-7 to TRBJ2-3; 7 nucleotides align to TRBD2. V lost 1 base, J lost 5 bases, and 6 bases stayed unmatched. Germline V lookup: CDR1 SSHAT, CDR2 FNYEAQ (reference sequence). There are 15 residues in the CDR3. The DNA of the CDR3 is TGTGCCAGCAGCTTAGGCGGCGGGGGTGGAGATACGCAGTATTTT. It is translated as CASSLGGGGGDTQYF.

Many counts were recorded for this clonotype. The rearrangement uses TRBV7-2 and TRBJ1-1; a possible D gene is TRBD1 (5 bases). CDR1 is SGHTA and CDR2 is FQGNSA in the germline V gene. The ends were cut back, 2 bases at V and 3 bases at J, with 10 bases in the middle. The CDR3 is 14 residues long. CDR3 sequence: CASSLRGEDTEAFF. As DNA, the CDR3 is TGTGCCAGCAGCTTAAGAGGGGAGGACACTGAAGCTTTCTTT.

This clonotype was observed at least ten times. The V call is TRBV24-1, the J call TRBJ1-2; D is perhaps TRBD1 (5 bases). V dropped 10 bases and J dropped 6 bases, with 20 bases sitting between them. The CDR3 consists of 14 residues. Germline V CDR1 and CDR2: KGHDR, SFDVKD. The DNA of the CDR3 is TGTGCCACTCAGACCAACGGGGCCTTGGATGGCTACACCTTC. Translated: CATQTNGALDGYTF.

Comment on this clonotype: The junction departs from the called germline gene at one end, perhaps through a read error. DNA for the CDR3: TGTGCCTGCAGTAATGACAGAAATACGCAGTATTTT. Its protein product is CACSNDRNTQYF. This chain links TRBV7-9 with TRBJ2-3, with a tentative D call TRBD1 (5 bases). The germline CDR1 and CDR2 sequences are SEHNR and FQNEAQ (reference sequence). This CDR3 spans 12 amino acids.

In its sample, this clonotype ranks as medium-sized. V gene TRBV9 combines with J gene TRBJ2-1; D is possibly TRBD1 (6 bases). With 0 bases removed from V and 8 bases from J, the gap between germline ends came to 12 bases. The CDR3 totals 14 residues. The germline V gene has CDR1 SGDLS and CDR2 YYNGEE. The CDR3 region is CASSVAPGVDEQFF. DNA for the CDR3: TGTGCCAGCAGCGTAGCCCCAGGGGTGGATGAGCAGTTCTTC.

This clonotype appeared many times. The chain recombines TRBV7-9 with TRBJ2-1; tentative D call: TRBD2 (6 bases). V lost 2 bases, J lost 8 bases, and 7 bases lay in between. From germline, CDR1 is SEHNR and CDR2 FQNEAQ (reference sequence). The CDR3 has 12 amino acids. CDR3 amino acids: CASSLTGDEQFF. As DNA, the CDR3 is TGTGCCAGCAGCTTAACGGGGGATGAGCAGTTCTTC.

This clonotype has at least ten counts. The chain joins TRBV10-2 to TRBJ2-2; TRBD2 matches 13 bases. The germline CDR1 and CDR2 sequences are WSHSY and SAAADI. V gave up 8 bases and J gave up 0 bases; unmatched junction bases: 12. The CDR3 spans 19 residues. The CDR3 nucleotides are TGCGCCAGCGGCCAACTAGCGGGGGGGCCGAAACCGAACACCGGGGAGCTGTTTTTT. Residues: CASGQLAGGPKPNTGELFF.

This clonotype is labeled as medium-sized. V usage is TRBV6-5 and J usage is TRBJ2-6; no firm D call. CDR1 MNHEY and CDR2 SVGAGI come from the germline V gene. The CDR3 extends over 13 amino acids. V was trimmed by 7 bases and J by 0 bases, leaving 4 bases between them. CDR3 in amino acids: CASIGSGANVLTF. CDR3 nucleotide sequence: TGTGCCAGCATTGGCTCTGGGGCCAACGTCCTGACTTTC.

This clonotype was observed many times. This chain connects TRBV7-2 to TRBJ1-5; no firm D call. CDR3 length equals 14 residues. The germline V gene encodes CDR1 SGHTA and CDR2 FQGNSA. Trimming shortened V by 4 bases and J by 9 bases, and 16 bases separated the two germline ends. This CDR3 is CASSSPNSLLPQHF. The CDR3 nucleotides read TGTGCCAGCAGCTCCCCAAACAGCTTACTGCCCCAGCATTTT.

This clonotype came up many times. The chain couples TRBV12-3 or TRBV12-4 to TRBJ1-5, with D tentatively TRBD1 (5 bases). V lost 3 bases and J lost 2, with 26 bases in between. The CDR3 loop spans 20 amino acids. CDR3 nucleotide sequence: TGTGCCAGCAGTTTTGGTCGGTGGCAGGGAGGCGAGTTTGGCAATCAGCCCCAGCATTTT. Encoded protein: CASSFGRWQGGEFGNQPQHF.

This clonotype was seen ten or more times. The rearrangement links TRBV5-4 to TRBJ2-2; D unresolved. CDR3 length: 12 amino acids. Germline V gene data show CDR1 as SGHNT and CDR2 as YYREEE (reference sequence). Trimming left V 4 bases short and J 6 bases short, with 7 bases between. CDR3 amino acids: CASSVPAGELFF. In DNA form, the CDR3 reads TGTGCCAGCAGCGTACCAGCCGGGGAGCTGTTTTTT.

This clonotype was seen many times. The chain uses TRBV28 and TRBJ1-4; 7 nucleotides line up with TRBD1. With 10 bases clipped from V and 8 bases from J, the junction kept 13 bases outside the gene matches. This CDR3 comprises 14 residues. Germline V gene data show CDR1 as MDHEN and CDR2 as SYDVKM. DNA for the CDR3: TGTGCCACCCGCCAGGGGGGTGGAATGGAAAAACTGTTTTTT. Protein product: CATRQGGGMEKLFF.

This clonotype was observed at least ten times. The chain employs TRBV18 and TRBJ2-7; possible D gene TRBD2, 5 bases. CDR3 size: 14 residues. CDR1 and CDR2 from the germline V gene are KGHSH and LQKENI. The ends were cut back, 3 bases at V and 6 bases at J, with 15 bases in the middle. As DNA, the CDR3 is TGTGCCAGCTCACCCGGGGTGACGCTAGGCGAGCAGTACTTC. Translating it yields CASSPGVTLGEQYF.

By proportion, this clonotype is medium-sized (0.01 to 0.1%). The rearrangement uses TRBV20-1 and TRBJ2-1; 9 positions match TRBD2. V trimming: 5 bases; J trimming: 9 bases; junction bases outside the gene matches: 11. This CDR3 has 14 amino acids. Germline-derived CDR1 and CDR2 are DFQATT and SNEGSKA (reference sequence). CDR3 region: CSAESGRLLSEQFF. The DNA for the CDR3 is TGCAGTGCTGAAAGCGGGAGGCTCCTTAGTGAGCAGTTCTTC.

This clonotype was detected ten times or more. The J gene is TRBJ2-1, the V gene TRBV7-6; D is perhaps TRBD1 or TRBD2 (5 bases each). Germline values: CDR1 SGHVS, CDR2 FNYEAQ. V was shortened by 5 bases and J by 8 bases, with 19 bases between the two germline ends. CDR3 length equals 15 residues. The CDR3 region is CASSRRTVGVDEQFF. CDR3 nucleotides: TGTGCCAGCAGCCGAAGAACGGTGGGGGTAGATGAGCAGTTCTTC.

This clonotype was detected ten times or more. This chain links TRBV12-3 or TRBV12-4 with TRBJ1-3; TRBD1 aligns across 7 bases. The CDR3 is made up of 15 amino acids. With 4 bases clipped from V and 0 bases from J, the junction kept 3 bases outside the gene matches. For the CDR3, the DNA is TGTGCCAGCAGTTACGGGACAGTCTCTGGAAACACCATATATTTT. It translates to CASSYGTVSGNTIYF.

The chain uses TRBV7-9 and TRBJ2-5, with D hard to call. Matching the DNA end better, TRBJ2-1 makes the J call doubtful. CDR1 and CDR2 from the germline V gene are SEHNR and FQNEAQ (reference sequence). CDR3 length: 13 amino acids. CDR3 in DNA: TGTGCCAGCAGCTTAGAGGGCCATGAGAGCCAGTTCTTC. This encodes CASSLEGHESQFF.

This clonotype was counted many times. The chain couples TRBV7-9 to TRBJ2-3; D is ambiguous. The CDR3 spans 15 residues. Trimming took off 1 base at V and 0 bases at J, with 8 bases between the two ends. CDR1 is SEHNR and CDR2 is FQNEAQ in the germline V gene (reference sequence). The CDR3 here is CASSLVTRSTDTQYF. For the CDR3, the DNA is TGTGCCAGCAGCTTAGTTACGCGGAGCACAGATACGCAGTATTTT.

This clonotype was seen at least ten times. CDR3 coding DNA: TGTGCCAGCAGGGAGGGGGATTACACTGAAGCTTTCTTT. This gives the protein CASREGDYTEAFF. The chain has TRBV4-2 and TRBJ1-1; possible D gene TRBD1, 6 bases. Germline values: CDR1 LGHNA, CDR2 YNFKEQ. The CDR3 is made up of 13 amino acids. Trimming left V 6 bases short and J 3 bases short, with 11 bases between.

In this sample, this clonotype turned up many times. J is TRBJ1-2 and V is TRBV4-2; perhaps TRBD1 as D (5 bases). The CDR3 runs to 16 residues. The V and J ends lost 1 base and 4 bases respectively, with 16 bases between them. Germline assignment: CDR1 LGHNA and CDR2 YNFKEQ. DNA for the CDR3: TGTGCCAGCAGCCAAGTTGGGCAGGGTTCAGGCTATGGCTACACCTTC. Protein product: CASSQVGQGSGYGYTF.

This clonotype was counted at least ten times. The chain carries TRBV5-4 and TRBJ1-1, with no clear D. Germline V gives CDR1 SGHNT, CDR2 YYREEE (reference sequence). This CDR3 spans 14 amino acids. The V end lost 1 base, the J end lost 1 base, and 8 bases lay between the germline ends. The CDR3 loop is CASSLYGGNTEAFF. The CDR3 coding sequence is TGTGCCAGCAGCTTGTACGGAGGGAACACTGAAGCTTTCTTT.